The clone carrying this T cell receptor (beta chain) appeared once. Per the germline V gene, CDR1 is SNHLY and CDR2 is FYNNEI. Unmatched junction bases numbered 7, after V lost 5 bases and J lost 2 bases. This CDR3 spans 16 amino acids. Original processing methods: Reference gene primers were amplified, and this amplification served to estimate nucleated cell counts. Data came from immunoSEQ multiplex PCR; TCRdb stores just in-frame clones and leaves some out. The DNA gave D and trimming, while V, J and clone size come from that table. Here the sample spans 400,000 or so clones, approximately 90% being singletons. The data belong to a study of blood T cell repertoires in COVID-19. Study context: The analysed material was cDNA or gDNA that came from T cells, B-cell-depleted T cells, or PBMCs.

The receptor's source is a woman in her forties with COVID-19, enrolled during active disease. The rearrangement joins TRBV2 to TRBJ2-4; TRBD1 agrees at 9 bases. The sequenced material came from peripheral blood. The CDR3 bases are TGTGCCAGCAGTCGGACAGGGGTGGGGACCAAAAACATTCAGTACTTC. It codes for CASSRTGVGTKNIQYF.